These T cell receptor beta chains were read from a single sample in a study of PD-1 blockade in mismatch repair-deficient tumors. Profiling relied on immunoSEQ multiplex PCR, and the TCRdb table lists in-frame clones only, not all of them. The sample includes 75,000 to 80,000 clones, 80% to 90% of them seen just once. The starting material was peripheral blood, obtained 44 weeks after starting pembrolizumab. These receptors were obtained from an adult with mismatch repair-deficient cancer. CDR3s include the opening cysteine and the closing phenylalanine or tryptophan. A D gene is named only where the DNA matches it firmly. A row's size may be missing; if present it is once, few, many or a size class.

- TRBD2 13 TRBJ2-7 TRBV29-1 CSVRGLGSYEQYF TGCAGCGTTCGGGGACTAGGGTCCTACGAGCAGTACTTC
once - 13 TRBJ1-4 TRBV28 CASIRDTNEKLFF TGTGCCAGCATAAGGGACACAAATGAAAAACTGTTTTTT
- - 12 TRBJ2-1 TRBV30 CAWSRLENEQFF TGTGCCTGGAGTAGGTTGGAGAATGAGCAGTTCTTC
- - 16 TRBJ2-2 TRBV28 CASTNGGPLVGGELFF TGTGCCAGCACCAATGGGGGACCCCTTGTGGGCGGGGAGCTGTTTTTT
- - 17 TRBJ1-1 TRBV21-1 CASSKALRDKTNTEAFF TGTGCCAGCAGCAAAGCCCTTCGGGACAAGACGAACACTGAAGCTTTCTTT
- - 12 TRBJ1-1 TRBV7-6 CASSPGTTEAFF TGTGCCAGCAGCCCGGGGACAACTGAAGCTTTCTTT
- - 14 TRBJ1-1 TRBV5-4 CASSLDQRPTEAFF TGTGCCAGCAGCTTGGATCAAAGGCCCACTGAAGCTTTCTTT
- TRBD2 15 TRBJ2-1 TRBV7-3 CASSWDYSSYNEQFF TGTGCCAGCAGTTGGGACTATAGCTCCTACAATGAGCAGTTCTTC
- TRBD1 19 TRBJ2-1 TRBV6-1 CASSVGFDGWDRGFGEQFF TGTGCCAGCAGTGTTGGTTTTGATGGGTGGGACAGGGGCTTTGGGGAGCAGTTCTTC
- - 16 TRBJ1-3 TRBV7-6 CASSVIPQTSGNTIYF TGTGCCAGCAGCGTAATTCCGCAGACCTCTGGAAACACCATATATTTT
- TRBD2 14 TRBJ2-7 TRBV6-5 CASRTSGGTYEQYF TGTGCCAGCAGGACAAGCGGGGGGACCTACGAGCAGTACTTC
- - 14 TRBJ2-5 TRBV4-1 CASSQALHQETQYF TGCGCCAGCAGCCAGGCCTTACACCAAGAGACCCAGTACTTC
- - 14 TRBJ1-5 TRBV27 CASSPGTVNQPQHF TGTGCCAGCAGCCCGGGGACGGTTAATCAGCCCCAGCATTTT
many - 13 TRBJ1-2 TRBV2 CASSDQGNYGYTF TGTGCCAGCAGTGACCAGGGAAACTATGGCTACACCTTC
- - 13 TRBJ2-5 TRBV2 CASTPTRQETQYF TGTGCCAGCACGCCTACGAGGCAAGAGACCCAGTACTTC
- - 14 TRBJ1-4 TRBV9 CASSVGGSSEKLFF TGTGCCAGCAGCGTAGGAGGTTCGTCGGAAAAACTGTTTTTT
- - 16 TRBJ2-1 TRBV9 CASSPREGQAYNEQFF TGTGCCAGCAGCCCCAGAGAGGGGCAAGCCTACAATGAGCAGTTCTTC
- - 15 TRBJ1-2 TRBV10-3 CAISPRNLPENGYTF TGTGCCATCAGCCCCAGGAACCTCCCTGAGAATGGCTACACCTTC
once - 13 TRBJ1-1 TRBV27 CASSFIGNTEAFF TGTGCCAGCAGTTTTATTGGGAACACTGAAGCTTTCTTT
- - 13 TRBJ1-5 TRBV30 CAWSRSLDQPQHF TGTGCCTGGAGTAGGAGTTTAGATCAGCCCCAGCATTTT
once TRBD1 15 TRBJ1-3 TRBV6-1 CATPGTEGSGNTIYF TGTGCCACCCCCGGGACAGAGGGATCCGGAAACACCATATATTTT
- TRBD1 15 TRBJ2-2 TRBV7-3 CASRTGTGPTGELFF TGTGCCAGCAGGACCGGGACAGGACCCACCGGGGAGCTGTTTTTT
once - 15 TRBJ2-2 TRBV7-2 CASSLGLVGTGELFF TGTGCCAGCAGCTTAGGACTAGTTGGCACCGGGGAGCTGTTTTTT
once - 19 TRBJ1-3 TRBV6-8 CASSYSNVGVGRAGNTIYF TGTGCCAGCAGTTACTCGAATGTTGGGGTAGGGAGAGCTGGAAACACCATATATTTT
once - 15 TRBJ2-7 TRBV4-1 CASSQVHGGGSEQYF TGCGCCAGCAGCCAAGTTCATGGGGGCGGGAGCGAGCAGTACTTC
few TRBD1 14 TRBJ1-5 TRBV30 CAWGTGKGNQPQHF TGTGCCTGGGGGACAGGGAAGGGCAATCAGCCCCAGCATTTT
few TRBD1 15 TRBJ1-2 TRBV9 CASSKRIRGLDGYTF TGTGCCAGCAGCAAAAGGATCAGGGGGCTGGATGGCTACACCTTC
- - 15 TRBJ1-1 TRBV27 CASSSGSAAGTEAFF TGTGCCAGCAGTTCAGGTTCGGCAGCGGGCACTGAAGCTTTCTTT
- TRBD2 13 TRBJ2-5 TRBV6-5 CASNRGRDGTQYF TGTGCCAGCAATCGCGGGAGGGATGGAACCCAGTACTTC
few TRBD1 17 TRBJ1-4 TRBV19 CASSNATGPFSNEKLFF TGTGCCAGTAGTAACGCGACAGGGCCCTTCTCGAATGAAAAACTGTTTTTT
- TRBD2 13 TRBJ2-7 TRBV30 CAWEGTSGSGEYF TGTGCCTGGGAAGGGACTAGCGGGAGCGGGGAGTACTTC
- TRBD2 14 TRBJ2-3 TRBV15 CATSGGTSSDTQYF TGTGCCACCAGCGGAGGGACTAGCTCTGATACGCAGTATTTT
- - 14 TRBJ2-7 TRBV6-5 CASSYYPASGEQYF TGTGCCAGCAGCTACTACCCTGCCTCGGGGGAGCAGTACTTC
- - 13 TRBJ2-7 TRBV28 CASGTGALAEQYF TGTGCCAGCGGAACGGGAGCGTTGGCCGAGCAGTACTTC
- - 13 TRBJ2-7 TRBV19 CASSSPGTYEQYF TGTGCCAGTAGTAGCCCAGGGACCTACGAGCAGTACTTC
- - 12 TRBJ1-4 TRBV2 CASSEANRKLFF TGTGCCAGCAGTGAAGCGAACAGAAAACTGTTTTTT
- - 14 TRBJ1-1 TRBV7-8 CASLLGGAYTEAFF TGTGCCAGCCTATTGGGGGGCGCTTACACTGAAGCTTTCTTT
- TRBD2 18 TRBJ2-1 TRBV10-3 CAISEPLRVTSGTNEQFF TGTGCCATCAGTGAGCCGTTGAGGGTGACTAGCGGGACCAATGAGCAGTTCTTC
- TRBD2 16 TRBJ2-1 TRBV7-6 CASSYRLAREGNEQFF TGTGCCAGCAGCTATAGACTAGCCCGGGAGGGGAATGAGCAGTTCTTC
few - 12 TRBJ1-2 TRBV7-9 CASSLNGYGYTF TGTGCCAGCAGCTTAAACGGCTATGGCTACACCTTC
- - 13 TRBJ2-1 TRBV18 CASSVRARPEQFF TGTGCCAGCTCGGTCAGGGCCCGCCCCGAGCAGTTCTTC
- - 14 TRBJ2-5 TRBV23-1 CASSIQYPSETQYF TGCGCCAGCTCGATTCAGTACCCCTCAGAGACCCAGTACTTC
- - 18 TRBJ1-1 TRBV12-2 CASRLVPGKGSGGTEAFF TGTGCAAGTCGCTTAGTCCCAGGGAAGGGGTCGGGGGGCACTGAAGCTTTCTTT
- TRBD2 16 TRBJ2-2 TRBV9 CASSALAGANTGELFF TGTGCCAGCAGCGCCTTAGCGGGAGCGAACACCGGGGAGCTGTTTTTT
- - 13 TRBJ2-7 TRBV7-9 CASSLWDNYEQYF TGTGCCAGCAGCTTATGGGACAACTACGAGCAGTACTTC
- - 17 TRBJ2-1 TRBV9 CASSPRVGYNQYNEQFF TGTGCCAGCAGCCCCCGAGTAGGCTACAATCAGTACAATGAGCAGTTCTTC
- - 14 TRBJ2-7 TRBV6-5 CASSYSNGDYEQYF TGTGCCAGCAGTTACTCGAATGGCGACTACGAGCAGTACTTC